This T cell receptor beta chain was observed in a study of T cells after yellow fever vaccination. Study outcomes and limitations: Of the clonotypes, a small share occurred in both CD4 and CD8 compartments.

With respect to this clonotype: Its antigen remains unknown.

TCR cDNA, made by 5'RACE template switching, carried an added universal primer site and UMIs. Each CDR3 protein gets one entry after TCRdb re-called the 5' RACE reads with MiXCR. The data show a few hundred thousand distinct CDR3 sequences, with approximately 21% seen just once and over 11% held by the top ten. This material consisted of PBMCs, taken 15 days after the yellow fever booster vaccination. This TCR was sampled from a man aged 25 to 45 who received the YFV17D yellow fever vaccine.

The CDR3 region has the DNA TGTGCCAGCAGCTTCTACAAGCTCCAAGAGACCCAGTACTTC. The encoded protein is CASSFYKLQETQYF. The chain carries TRBV7-2 and TRBJ2-5; D is undetermined. There are 14 residues in the CDR3. V dropped 3 bases and J dropped 1 base, with 9 bases sitting between them. The V gene's germline CDR1 is SGHTA and CDR2 FQGNSA.